The 24 T cell receptor beta chains reported below all come from one sample, sequenced in a study of breast tumors, draining lymph nodes, adjacent tissues. TCRdb re-derived calls from the multiplex PCR reads in MiXCR, one entry per CDR3 protein. This table holds approximately 37,000 distinct CDR3 sequences, roughly 36% found once. Sequenced material: breast tumor tissue. The source of these receptors is a female donor with breast cancer. Some clones in this sample may be carry-over from other donors' samples.

Details on this clonotype: A read error is possible here, since a much larger clone lies one base away. V usage is TRBV6-5 and J usage is TRBJ2-1; 8 nucleotides line up with TRBD1. Germline V gives CDR1 MNHEY, CDR2 SVGAGI. The CDR3 loop spans 16 amino acids. The CDR3 DNA sequence: TGTGCCAGCGGTTACAGGGGGACAGGCGCCTACAATGAGCAGTTCTTC. This translates into CASGYRGTGAYNEQFF.

This clonotype is medium-sized by share. The chain joins TRBV5-6 to TRBJ2-7; D might be TRBD1 (6 bases). Germline V gene lookup returns CDR1 SGHDT and CDR2 YYEEEE. Trimming removed 3 bases from V and 0 bases from J, with 16 bases in between. This CDR3 is built from 16 residues. CDR3 region: CASSSAGAPSSYEQYF. The DNA of the CDR3 is TGTGCCAGCAGCTCGGCAGGGGCCCCGAGCTCCTACGAGCAGTACTTC.

In its sample, this clonotype was seen many times. The chain employs TRBV4-2 and TRBJ2-5; 10 bases align to TRBD2. J gave up 5 bases and V 4 bases, and 10 bases lay outside the gene matches. The CDR3 spans 16 residues. Germline CDR1 reads LGHNA; CDR2 reads YNFKEQ. The CDR3 DNA reads TGTGCCAGCAGCCGGACCGGGACTAGCGTGGGGGAGACCCAGTACTTC. Encoded protein: CASSRTGTSVGETQYF.

The chain has TRBV6-6 and TRBJ1-2; D possibly corresponds to TRBD1 (5 bases). The CDR3 covers 13 residues. V shed 7 bases and J shed 4 bases, with 13 bases lying between them. Germline V gene lookup returns CDR1 MNHNY and CDR2 SVGAGI (reference sequence). CDR3 protein: CASTSRGTYGYTF. The CDR3, as DNA: TGTGCCAGCACCTCTAGGGGAACCTATGGCTACACCTTC.

The chain has TRBV20-1 and TRBJ2-7, with TRBD1 as a possible D gene (5 bases). Germline loops: CDR1 DFQATT, CDR2 SNEGSKA (reference sequence). Trimming pared 6 bases from V and 1 base from J, leaving 10 bases between. This CDR3 is built from 12 residues. CDR3 residues: CSARGASYEQYF. CDR3 nucleotides: TGCAGTGCAAGGGGCGCTTCCTACGAGCAGTACTTC.

The V gene is TRBV15, the J gene TRBJ2-3, with 9 bases matching TRBD2. CDR1 LNHNV and CDR2 YYDKDF come from the germline V gene (reference sequence). CDR3 length: 14 residues. The V and J ends lost 5 bases and 3 bases, in that order; junction bases with no gene match: 3. The CDR3 is CATSASGMTDTQYF. In nucleotides, the CDR3 is TGTGCCACCAGCGCTAGCGGGATGACAGATACGCAGTATTTT.

The table lists this clonotype with many counts. The V and J genes are TRBV4-1 and TRBJ2-7, with D hard to call. This CDR3 has 14 amino acids. CDR1 MGHRA and CDR2 YSYEKL come from the germline V gene. V was cut by 0 bases and J by 1 base, with 7 bases left in between. Written as DNA, the CDR3 is TGCGCCAGCAGCCAAGACGTGGGGTCCTACGAGCAGTACTTC. Protein: CASSQDVGSYEQYF.

This clonotype was recorded at least ten times. The chain carries TRBV5-6 and TRBJ2-5; 8 bases are shared with TRBD2. CDR3 length equals 15 residues. Germline V gene data show CDR1 as SGHDT and CDR2 as YYEEEE. V was clipped by 0 bases and J by 1 base; unmatched bases: 2. The CDR3 here is CASSLAGLGQETQYF. CDR3 bases: TGTGCCAGCAGCTTGGCGGGACTAGGCCAAGAGACCCAGTACTTC.

The sample holds a few counts of this clonotype. The V gene is TRBV28, the J gene TRBJ2-5; 9 nucleotides align to TRBD2. This CDR3 comprises 17 residues. J gave up 5 bases and V 2 bases, and 12 bases lay outside the gene matches. CDR1 MDHEN and CDR2 SYDVKM come from the germline V gene. The CDR3 is CASSLIPSGAFGETQYF. The CDR3 region has the DNA TGTGCCAGCAGTTTAATCCCTAGCGGGGCCTTCGGGGAGACCCAGTACTTC.

This clonotype was seen at least ten times. The chain has TRBV20-1 and TRBJ1-5; a weak D match, TRBD1 (6 bases). Trimming pared 3 bases from V and 7 bases from J, leaving 13 bases between. CDR1 and CDR2 (germline): DFQATT, SNEGSKA (reference sequence). The CDR3 totals 13 residues. CDR3 DNA: TGCAGTGCTAGTTCGGGGGCTGGGCAGCCCCAGCATTTT. The encoded protein is CSASSGAGQPQHF.

This clonotype was seen ten or more times. The genes are TRBV5-1 and TRBJ2-1; 9 bases match TRBD2. This CDR3 is 15 amino acids long. J was trimmed by 8 bases and V by 3 bases; bases with no gene match: 9. Germline CDR1 is SGHRS and CDR2 is YFSETQ. DNA for the CDR3: TGCGCCAGCAGCTCTAGCGGGGACATCATCGATGAGCAGTTCTTC. It is translated as CASSSSGDIIDEQFF.

This clonotype was detected many times. The rearrangement joins TRBV5-5 to TRBJ1-2; tentatively, D is TRBD1 (6 bases). The ends were cut back, 1 base at V and 8 bases at J, with 15 bases in the middle. The germline V gene encodes CDR1 SGHKS and CDR2 YYEKEE (reference sequence). This CDR3 has 14 residues. As DNA, the CDR3 is TGTGCCAGCAGCTTGAATCAGGGGATGAGCGGCTACACCTTC. It is translated as CASSLNQGMSGYTF. The full variable domain, its missing parts supplied by reference TRBV5-5 and TRBJ1-2, is DAGVTQSPTHLIKTRGQQVTLRCSPISGHKSVSWYQQVLGQGPQFIFQYYEKEERGRGNFPDRFSARQFPNYSSELNVNALLLGDSALYLCASSLNQGMSGYTFGSGTRLTVV.

This clonotype was seen more than once but under ten times. The genes are TRBV6-5 and TRBJ2-4; 11 bases are shared with TRBD1. Unmatched junction bases numbered 5, after V lost 2 bases and J lost 8 bases. CDR3 length equals 15 residues. CDR1 is MNHEY, CDR2 SVGAGI, per germline. The CDR3 DNA follows: TGTGCCAGCAGTTACGACGGGACAGGGGGTCACATTCAGTACTTC. This translates into CASSYDGTGGHIQYF.

This clonotype came up many times. The J gene is TRBJ2-3, the V gene TRBV12-3 or TRBV12-4; the match to TRBD1 covers 7 bases. The V gene end was trimmed by 5 bases and the J gene end by 10 bases; junction bases not matched to a gene: 6. The CDR3 sequence is 12 residues long. The CDR3 DNA reads TGTGCCAGCAGTACGGACAGGTGGGCGCAGTATTTT. Translating it yields CASSTDRWAQYF.

The table lists this clonotype with many counts. The chain recombines TRBV2 with TRBJ2-1, with a weak D call TRBD1 (5 bases). V shed 4 bases and J shed 0 bases, with 19 bases lying between them. Per germline, CDR1 SNHLY and CDR2 FYNNEI. The CDR3 consists of 18 residues. The CDR3 bases are TGTGCCAGCAGTGTTCAGGGATCCCTAAGCCCCTCCTACAATGAGCAGTTCTTC. This gives the protein CASSVQGSLSPSYNEQFF.

This clonotype was observed a few times. The rearrangement joins TRBV19 to TRBJ2-3; 8 nucleotides match TRBD2. The germline CDR1 and CDR2 sequences are LNHDA and SQIVND (reference sequence). This CDR3 is 13 amino acids long. Trimming removed 2 bases from V and 5 bases from J; junction bases left unmatched: 0. The CDR3 loop reads CASSILAGDTQYF. As DNA, the CDR3 is TGTGCCAGTAGTATACTAGCGGGAGATACGCAGTATTTT.

This clonotype was seen only a few times. The chain carries TRBV28 and TRBJ1-2, with D unclear. Deletions cut 10 bases from V and 5 bases from J, with 17 bases between. CDR1 MDHEN and CDR2 SYDVKM come from the germline V gene. The CDR3 is made up of 13 amino acids. The CDR3: CATRSGAGYGYTF. In DNA, the CDR3 is TGTGCCACCCGGTCGGGCGCGGGGTATGGCTACACCTTC.

This chain joins TRBV2 and TRBJ2-7, with TRBD2 matching over 11 bases. Per the germline V gene, CDR1 is SNHLY and CDR2 is FYNNEI. The V and J ends lost 3 bases and 9 bases, in that order; junction bases with no gene match: 7. The CDR3 has 14 amino acids. DNA of the CDR3: TGTGCCAGCAGTGAGGGTAGCGGGAGGGGGGGGCAGTACTTC. Translation: CASSEGSGRGGQYF.

V gene TRBV19 combines with J gene TRBJ2-1; maybe TRBD2 (7 bases). The CDR3 runs to 16 residues. V was trimmed by 3 bases and J by 8 bases, leaving 20 bases between them. The germline gives CDR1 LNHDA, CDR2 SQIVND (reference sequence). CDR3 nucleotide sequence: TGTGCCAGTAGTATTAGGGGACCCGGGGGGCTAGATGAGCAGTTCTTC. Translating it yields CASSIRGPGGLDEQFF. The variable domain in full, with the rest retrieved from reference TRBV19 and TRBJ2-1, is DGGITQSPKYLFRKEGQNVTLSCEQNLNHDAMYWYRQDPGQGLRLIYYSQIVNDFQKGDIAEGYSVSREKKESFPLTVTSAQKNPTAFYLCASSIRGPGGLDEQFFGPGTRLTVL.

This clonotype was seen only a few times. The chain links TRBV3-1 to TRBJ1-5; TRBD1 might be the D (5 bases). The CDR3 covers 13 residues. V was trimmed by 2 bases and J by 7 bases, leaving 9 bases between them. Per the germline V gene, CDR1 is LGHDT and CDR2 is YNNKEL (reference sequence). The CDR3 loop is CASSQRGEQPQHF. The DNA of the CDR3 is TGTGCCAGCAGCCAACGGGGGGAACAGCCCCAGCATTTT. Looking up the rest from reference TRBV3-1 and TRBJ1-5 gives the full variable domain: DTAVSQTPKYLVTQMGNDKSIKCEQNLGHDTMYWYKQDSKKFLKIMFSYNNKELIINETVPNRFSPKSPDKAHLNLHINSLELGDSAVYFCASSQRGEQPQHFGDGTRLSIL.

The CDR3 protein is CASSQIAGDDTDTQYF. In DNA, the CDR3 is TGTGCCAGCAGCCAGATAGCGGGAGACGACACAGATACGCAGTATTTT. The chain joins TRBV12-3 or TRBV12-4 to TRBJ2-3; 9 bases are shared with TRBD2. The CDR3 extends over 16 amino acids. Germline trimming cut 6 bases from V and 2 bases from J; bases unmatched to any gene: 9.

This chain uses TRBV4-3 with TRBJ2-1; TRBD2 matches 13 bases. V shed 1 base and J 12 bases; nucleotides not matched to a gene: 12. CDR1 and CDR2 (germline): LGHNA, YSLEER. This CDR3 contains 17 residues. The CDR3 DNA sequence: TGCGCCAGCAGCCAAGCAGGAGCGGGACTAGCGGGGCGTGGGCAGTTCTTC. This gives the protein CASSQAGAGLAGRGQFF.

This clonotype has ten or more counts. This chain joins TRBV20-1 and TRBJ2-7; 12 bases map to TRBD2. CDR3 size: 13 residues. V shed 3 bases and J 3 bases; nucleotides not matched to a gene: 0. Germline values: CDR1 DFQATT, CDR2 SNEGSKA (reference sequence). The CDR3 sequence: CSARGLAGYEQYF. For the CDR3, the DNA is TGCAGTGCTAGGGGACTAGCGGGCTACGAGCAGTACTTC.

This clonotype is classed as medium-sized (0.01 to 0.1%). V gene TRBV4-3 combines with J gene TRBJ2-1, with 9 nucleotides matching TRBD2. Germline-derived CDR1 and CDR2 are LGHNA and YSLEER. The CDR3 runs 16 residues. The junction had 9 bases not matched to a gene; V was cut back by 1 base and J by 8 bases. This CDR3 is CASSQGGLASYDEQFF. The CDR3 DNA reads as TGCGCCAGCAGCCAAGGGGGACTAGCATCCTATGATGAGCAGTTCTTC.